This T cell receptor (beta chain) was identified during a study of sequential checkpoint blockade in melanoma. Trimming pared 5 bases from V and 4 bases from J, leaving 16 bases between. This CDR3 has 14 residues. From germline, CDR1 is GTSNPN and CDR2 SVGIG (reference sequence). Specified treatment: randomized to nivolumab then ipilimumab (arm A) or the reverse (arm B). The table lists this clone with a count of one. The table came from immunoSEQ multiplex PCR; TCRdb's copy has only in-frame clones and leaves some out. The sample lists some 11,000 clones; nearly 80% were seen once. The rearrangement joins TRBV30 to TRBJ2-3, with D maybe TRBD2 (7 bases). This TCR came from a human donor with melanoma. The specimen comprised CD8+ T cells sorted from blood (inferred from file names), sampled from a patient given nivolumab and ipilimumab in sequence. CDR3 sequence (DNA): TGTGCCTGGTCAAACTTAGGGGGGGCAGATACGCAGTATTTT. Encoded protein: CAWSNLGGADTQYF.